Listed below are T cell receptor beta chains from one sample, sequenced in a study of shared clonotypes between healthy human individuals. TCRdb keeps only in-frame clones here, not all; method: immunoSEQ multiplex PCR. The data hold about 2.1 million clones, with approximately 92% observed a single time. Material: naive CD8+ T cells from PBMCs. The source is a man between 18 and 29 years old in good health. Some clones in this sample may be carry-over from other donors' samples. Both conserved end residues are part of each CDR3. D genes are given only for firm matches. The size field is filled for only some rows; it gives once, few, many or a size class.

CDR3: CSGIDGYGYTF; DNA: TGCAGCGGTATCGACGGCTATGGCTACACCTTC; V: TRBV29-1; D: NA; J: TRBJ1-2; size: once
CDR3: CASRQGRNQPQHF; DNA: TGTGCCAGCAGGCAGGGGAGGAATCAGCCCCAGCATTTT; V: TRBV27; D: NA; J: TRBJ1-5; size: once
CDR3: CARIGDQETQYF; DNA: TGTGCCAGGATCGGGGACCAAGAGACCCAGTACTTC; V: TRBV19; D: NA; J: TRBJ2-5; size: NA
CDR3: CASSQFRRGEAFF; DNA: TGTGCCAGCAGCCAATTCAGACGGGGTGAAGCTTTCTTT; V: TRBV14; D: NA; J: TRBJ1-1; size: NA
CDR3: CSVATGRDRWQFF; DNA: TGCAGCGTGGCGACAGGAAGGGATAGGTGGCAGTTCTTC; V: TRBV29-1; D: NA; J: TRBJ2-1; size: once
CDR3: CASSNKRTSWADGQFF; DNA: TGTGCCAGCAGTAACAAACGGACATCTTGGGCCGATGGGCAGTTCTTC; V: TRBV14; D: NA; J: TRBJ2-1; size: NA
CDR3: CASSVARDYGYTF; DNA: TGTGCCAGCAGCGTAGCGCGAGACTATGGCTACACCTTC; V: TRBV9; D: NA; J: TRBJ1-2; size: few
CDR3: CASSTEAGGTDTQYF; DNA: TGTGCCAGCAGCACTGAAGCGGGGGGCACAGATACGCAGTATTTT; V: TRBV7-8; D: TRBD2; J: TRBJ2-3; size: NA
CDR3: CASSEGASTYEQYF; DNA: TGTGCCAGCAGCGAGGGGGCATCAACCTACGAGCAGTACTTC; V: TRBV9; D: TRBD1; J: TRBJ2-7; size: NA
CDR3: CASSYLRTNQETQYF; DNA: TGTGCCAGCAGCTACCTCCGGACGAACCAAGAGACCCAGTACTTC; V: TRBV5-4; D: NA; J: TRBJ2-5; size: NA
CDR3: CASSPRNGANVLTF; DNA: TGTGCCAGCAGCCCAAGGAATGGGGCCAACGTCCTGACTTTC; V: TRBV11-2; D: NA; J: TRBJ2-6; size: NA
CDR3: CASSERGFETQYF; DNA: TGTGCCAGCAGTGAAAGAGGGTTTGAGACCCAGTACTTC; V: TRBV2; D: NA; J: TRBJ2-5; size: NA
CDR3: CASRWDRGDYEQYF; DNA: TGTGCCAGCAGGTGGGACAGGGGTGACTACGAGCAGTACTTC; V: TRBV28; D: TRBD1; J: TRBJ2-7; size: NA
CDR3: CASSVAGNQPQHF; DNA: TGTGCCAGCAGCGTAGCCGGGAATCAGCCCCAGCATTTT; V: TRBV9; D: NA; J: TRBJ1-5; size: once
CDR3: CASREGQGYTGELFF; DNA: TGCGCCAGCAGAGAAGGACAGGGATACACCGGGGAGCTGTTTTTT; V: TRBV4-3; D: TRBD1; J: TRBJ2-2; size: NA
CDR3: CAWSEQGVEPFF; DNA: TGTGCCTGGAGTGAACAGGGCGTAGAACCTTTCTTT; V: TRBV30; D: NA; J: TRBJ1-1; size: few
CDR3: CASSLVGRYILVEPQHF; DNA: TGTGCCAGCAGCTTAGTGGGACGTTACATACTTGTGGAGCCCCAGCATTTT; V: TRBV11-3; D: NA; J: TRBJ1-5; size: NA
CDR3: CASSVDWEVPNTGELFF; DNA: TGTGCCAGCAGTGTGGACTGGGAAGTACCGAACACCGGGGAGCTGTTTTTT; V: TRBV6-1; D: NA; J: TRBJ2-2; size: NA
CDR3: CATRNGQGPYEQYF; DNA: TGTGCCACCAGGAACGGACAGGGGCCCTACGAGCAGTACTTC; V: TRBV15; D: TRBD1; J: TRBJ2-7; size: NA
CDR3: CASSYRIEDTGWSQHF; DNA: TGTGCCAGCAGTTACCGGATCGAGGACACGGGTTGGTCCCAGCATTTT; V: TRBV6-6; D: NA; J: TRBJ1-5; size: NA
CDR3: CASSIGGLAFEQFF; DNA: TGTGCCAGTAGTATAGGGGGACTAGCATTTGAGCAGTTCTTC; V: TRBV19; D: TRBD2; J: TRBJ2-1; size: NA
CDR3: CASSLGPGVAYEQYF; DNA: TGTGCCAGCAGCTTAGGTCCGGGAGTGGCCTACGAGCAGTACTTC; V: TRBV11-2; D: NA; J: TRBJ2-7; size: NA
CDR3: CASSFQGLALVTDTQYF; DNA: TGTGCCAGCAGTTTTCAGGGACTAGCGTTGGTAACAGATACGCAGTATTTT; V: TRBV28; D: TRBD2; J: TRBJ2-3; size: NA
CDR3: CASSPQRGRTYEQYF; DNA: TGTGCCAGCAGTCCCCAGCGGGGGCGTACCTACGAGCAGTACTTC; V: TRBV6-6; D: TRBD2; J: TRBJ2-7; size: NA
CDR3: CASSPRQGALDTQYF; DNA: TGTGCCAGCAGCCCCCGACAGGGGGCTTTGGATACGCAGTATTTT; V: TRBV11-2; D: TRBD1; J: TRBJ2-3; size: NA
CDR3: CASSASGALAKNIQYF; DNA: TGTGCCAGCAGTGCGAGCGGGGCACTAGCCAAAAACATTCAGTACTTC; V: TRBV2; D: TRBD2; J: TRBJ2-4; size: NA
CDR3: CASSSGTSAYNEQFF; DNA: TGTGCCAGCAGCTCCGGGACTAGCGCGTACAATGAGCAGTTCTTC; V: TRBV9; D: TRBD2; J: TRBJ2-1; size: NA
CDR3: CASREGAGELFF; DNA: TGTGCCAGCAGGGAGGGAGCCGGGGAGCTGTTTTTT; V: TRBV7-6; D: NA; J: TRBJ2-2; size: NA
CDR3: CASSPRTGMYAGELFF; DNA: TGTGCCAGCAGTCCCCGGACAGGGATGTACGCCGGGGAGCTGTTTTTT; V: TRBV27; D: TRBD1; J: TRBJ2-2; size: NA
CDR3: CASSLGFMGQGPTEAFF; DNA: TGTGCCAGCAGCTTAGGGTTCATGGGACAGGGGCCCACTGAAGCTTTCTTT; V: TRBV7-9; D: TRBD1; J: TRBJ1-1; size: NA
CDR3: CASSLGRLGDNYGYTF; DNA: TGTGCCAGCAGCCTGGGACGGTTAGGAGATAACTATGGCTACACCTTC; V: TRBV5-6; D: NA; J: TRBJ1-2; size: NA
CDR3: CASSEPSGGNYGYTF; DNA: TGTGCCAGCAGTGAACCGTCCGGCGGTAACTATGGCTACACCTTC; V: TRBV6-1; D: NA; J: TRBJ1-2; size: NA
CDR3: CASSSGWDTSTDTQYF; DNA: TGTGCCAGCAGCTCGGGCTGGGACACTAGCACAGATACGCAGTATTTT; V: TRBV7-3; D: NA; J: TRBJ2-3; size: NA
CDR3: CASSQDRTPSYEQYF; DNA: TGCGCCAGCAGCCAAGATCGGACACCCTCCTACGAGCAGTACTTC; V: TRBV4-1; D: NA; J: TRBJ2-7; size: NA
CDR3: CASSPLAGKHNEQFF; DNA: TGTGCCAGCAGCCCTCTAGCGGGAAAACACAATGAGCAGTTCTTC; V: TRBV5-8; D: TRBD2; J: TRBJ2-1; size: once
CDR3: CAGNRGYSNQPQHF; DNA: TGTGCCGGGAACAGGGGATATAGCAATCAGCCCCAGCATTTT; V: TRBV28; D: TRBD1; J: TRBJ1-5; size: NA
CDR3: CASSYFLTGELFF; DNA: TGTGCCAGCAGTTACTTCCTTACCGGGGAGCTGTTTTTT; V: TRBV6-5; D: NA; J: TRBJ2-2; size: NA
CDR3: CASSERQGSYNEQFF; DNA: TGTGCCAGCAGTGAACGGCAGGGGTCCTACAATGAGCAGTTCTTC; V: TRBV6-4; D: NA; J: TRBJ2-1; size: NA
CDR3: CASSPNTQNTEAFF; DNA: TGTGCCAGCAGCCCCAATACACAGAACACTGAAGCTTTCTTT; V: TRBV6-5; D: NA; J: TRBJ1-1; size: NA
CDR3: CASTSEHNEQFF; DNA: TGTGCCAGCACTTCCGAGCACAATGAGCAGTTCTTC; V: TRBV28; D: NA; J: TRBJ2-1; size: once
CDR3: CASSLGYGTRGIEQYF; DNA: TGTGCCAGCAGCTTAGGGTACGGGACTAGAGGTATCGAGCAGTACTTC; V: TRBV13; D: TRBD2; J: TRBJ2-7; size: NA
CDR3: CASSLGGSGNTIYF; DNA: TGTGCCAGCAGCTTAGGGGGGTCAGGAAACACCATATATTTT; V: TRBV7-9; D: NA; J: TRBJ1-3; size: NA
CDR3: CASSLFPGDGGELFF; DNA: TGTGCCAGCAGTTTATTCCCCGGGGACGGCGGGGAGCTGTTTTTT; V: TRBV28; D: NA; J: TRBJ2-2; size: NA
CDR3: CASSLAWNYGYTF; DNA: TGTGCCAGCTCCCTAGCGTGGAACTATGGCTACACCTTC; V: TRBV27; D: NA; J: TRBJ1-2; size: NA
CDR3: CASSATSGKQFF; DNA: TGTGCCAGCAGCGCGACTAGCGGGAAGCAGTTCTTC; V: TRBV7-6; D: TRBD2; J: TRBJ2-1; size: NA
CDR3: CASSPRTLSRNEKLFF; DNA: TGTGCCAGCTCACCTCGGACGTTATCCCGTAATGAAAAACTGTTTTTT; V: TRBV18; D: NA; J: TRBJ1-4; size: NA
CDR3: CASSPTGSRTDTQYF; DNA: TGTGCCAGCAGCCCAACAGGGTCTCGCACAGATACGCAGTATTTT; V: TRBV7-9; D: NA; J: TRBJ2-3; size: NA
CDR3: CASSARGGLQETQYF; DNA: TGTGCCAGCAGCGCCCGGGGGGGCCTCCAAGAGACCCAGTACTTC; V: TRBV9; D: TRBD2; J: TRBJ2-5; size: NA
CDR3: CASSLGGPRSEGYTF; DNA: TGCGCCAGCAGCTTGGGGGGGCCACGATCTGAGGGCTACACCTTC; V: TRBV5-1; D: NA; J: TRBJ1-2; size: NA
CDR3: CASSDKQIALAKNIQYF; DNA: TGTGCCAGCTCTGACAAGCAGATAGCCCTAGCCAAAAACATTCAGTACTTC; V: TRBV7-9; D: NA; J: TRBJ2-4; size: NA
CDR3: CASSFSRRYEKLFF; DNA: TGTGCCAGCAGTTTTTCCCGGAGGTATGAAAAACTGTTTTTT; V: TRBV28; D: NA; J: TRBJ1-4; size: NA